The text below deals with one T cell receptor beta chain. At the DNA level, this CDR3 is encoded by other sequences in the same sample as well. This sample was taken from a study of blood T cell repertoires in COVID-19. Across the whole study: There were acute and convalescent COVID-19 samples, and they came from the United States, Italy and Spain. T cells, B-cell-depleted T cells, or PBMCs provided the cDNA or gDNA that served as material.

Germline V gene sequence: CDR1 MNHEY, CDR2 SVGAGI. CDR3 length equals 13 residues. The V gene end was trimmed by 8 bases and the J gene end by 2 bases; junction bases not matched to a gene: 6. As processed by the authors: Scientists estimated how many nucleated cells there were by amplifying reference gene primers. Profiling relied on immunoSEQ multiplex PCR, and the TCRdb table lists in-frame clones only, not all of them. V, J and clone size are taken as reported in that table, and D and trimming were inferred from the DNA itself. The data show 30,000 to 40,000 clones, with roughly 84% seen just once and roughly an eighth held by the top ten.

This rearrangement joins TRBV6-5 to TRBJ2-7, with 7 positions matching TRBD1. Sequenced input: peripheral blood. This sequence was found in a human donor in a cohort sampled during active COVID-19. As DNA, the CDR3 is TGTGCCAGCCGAGGGGACAGACCCTACGAGCAGTACTTC. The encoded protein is CASRGDRPYEQYF.